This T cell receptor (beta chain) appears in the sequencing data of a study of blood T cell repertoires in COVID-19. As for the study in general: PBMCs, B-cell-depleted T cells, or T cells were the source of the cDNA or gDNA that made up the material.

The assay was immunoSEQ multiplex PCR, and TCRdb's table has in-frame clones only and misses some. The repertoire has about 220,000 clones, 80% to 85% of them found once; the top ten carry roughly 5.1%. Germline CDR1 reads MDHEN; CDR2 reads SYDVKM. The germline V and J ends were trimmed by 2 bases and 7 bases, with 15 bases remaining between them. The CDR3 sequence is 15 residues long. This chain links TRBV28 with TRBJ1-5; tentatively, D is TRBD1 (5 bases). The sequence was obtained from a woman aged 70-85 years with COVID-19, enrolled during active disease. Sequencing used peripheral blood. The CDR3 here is CASSLSGTGVQPQHF. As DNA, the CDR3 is TGTGCCAGCAGTTTAAGCGGGACGGGAGTGCAGCCCCAGCATTTT.